The T cell receptor beta chain under discussion was sequenced for a study of T cell responses to AZD1222 COVID-19 vaccine. Data came from immunoSEQ multiplex PCR; TCRdb stores just in-frame clones and leaves some out. The data contain more than 150,000 clones, around 87% of them singletons. V dropped 1 base and J dropped 4 bases, with 10 bases sitting between them. Germline V gene sequence: CDR1 SEHNR, CDR2 FQNEAQ (reference sequence). The CDR3 has 14 amino acids. This material consisted of peripheral blood, taken on day 0 of MenACWY control vaccination. The chain links TRBV7-9 to TRBJ1-1; D perhaps matches TRBD1 (6 bases). The sequence derives from an adult in good health. DNA for the CDR3: TGTGCCAGCAGCTTAGGGGGGGCCGGCACTGAAGCTTTCTTT. Translating gives CASSLGGAGTEAFF.